The 12 T cell receptor beta chains listed next were all sequenced from one sample in a study of Tregs in tolerant kidney transplant recipients. Only in-frame clones appear in the TCRdb table, and some are missing; sequencing was by immunoSEQ multiplex PCR. The table lists under 40,000 clones. Sequences were derived from CD8+ T cells from blood, sampled before the transplant. Receptors originate from a human donor who received a combined kidney and bone marrow transplant.

Points on this clone: From the germline J gene comes the end of the CDR3, since the read stops 3 residues before it. The V and J genes are TRBV19 and TRBJ1-2, with TRBD1 matching over 7 bases. After removal of 5 bases from V and 0 bases from J, the junction contained 12 bases not matched to a gene. CDR1 is LNHDA and CDR2 is SQIVND in the germline V gene (reference sequence). The CDR3 has 17 amino acids. The CDR3: CASSPGTVEVTNYGYTF. The covered CDR3 bases are TGTGCCAGTAGTCCCGGGACAGTGGAAGTTACTAACTATGGC. Supplemented by reference TRBV19 and TRBJ1-2, the full variable domain reads DGGITQSPKYLFRKEGQNVTLSCEQNLNHDAMYWYRQDPGQGLRLIYYSQIVNDFQKGDIAEGYSVSREKKESFPLTVTSAQKNPTAFYLCASSPGTVEVTNYGYTFGSGTRLTVV.

On this clone: The sequenced fragment ends 3 residues before the CDR3 boundary, so the rest is inferred from the germline J gene. The chain combines TRBV13 with TRBJ2-1, with 7 positions matching TRBD1. Losses at the gene ends were 6 bases for V and 8 bases for J; bases not matched to a gene: 7. CDR3 length equals 13 residues. CDR1 and CDR2 from the germline V gene are PRHDT and FYEKMQ (reference sequence). The CDR3 DNA, read in part, is TGTGCCAGCAGGACAGGGCTGGACTATGAG. It is translated as CASRTGLDYE. The complete CDR3 reads CASRTGLDYEQFF.

Comment on this clone: The CDR3 end falls 3 residues outside the read, so it is completed with the germline J gene. The chain uses TRBV2 and TRBJ2-3, with 8 bases aligning to TRBD2. Germline V gene sequence: CDR1 SNHLY, CDR2 FYNNEI. This CDR3 comprises 16 residues. V was pared by 8 bases and J by 4 bases, with 14 bases of the junction left unmatched. The CDR3 is CASWRLAPQGADTQYF. CDR3 DNA (partial): TGTGCCAGCTGGAGACTAGCGCCTCAGGGAGCAGATACG. The full variable domain, its missing parts supplied by reference TRBV2 and TRBJ2-3, is EPEVTQTPSHQVTQMGQEVILRCVPISNHLYFYWYRQILGQKVEFLVSFYNNEISEKSEIFDDQFSVERPDGSNFTLKIRSTKLEDSAMYFCASWRLAPQGADTQYFGPGTRLTVL.

Partial CDR3 DNA: TGTGCCAGCAGTGAAGCGGGGACTGGGTGGGGTAATGAG. Protein: CASSEAGTGWGNE. The whole CDR3 sequence reads CASSEAGTGWGNEQFF. This chain links TRBV6-1 with TRBJ2-1; TRBD2 might be the D (6 bases). The sequenced fragment ends 3 residues before the CDR3 boundary, so the rest is inferred from the germline J gene. With 0 bases removed from V and 7 bases from J, the gap between germline ends came to 16 bases. Germline CDR1 MNHNS, CDR2 SASEGT. This CDR3 contains 16 residues.

A word on this clone: With the read ending 3 residues before the CDR3 end, the germline J gene is used to fill in that end. This sequence joins TRBV19 and TRBJ2-5; the D gene could be TRBD1 or TRBD2 (5 bases each). Germline V gene lookup returns CDR1 LNHDA and CDR2 SQIVND (reference sequence). This CDR3 contains 16 residues. V lost 0 bases, J lost 5 bases, and 16 bases lay in between. CDR3 region: CASSIDQGWRRETQYF. The sequenced part of the CDR3 DNA is TGTGCCAGTAGTATAGATCAGGGATGGAGGAGGGAGACC.

Comment on this clone: The read gets to within 3 residues of the CDR3 end, and the germline J gene fills in the rest. The chain joins TRBV6-1 to TRBJ2-7, with a weak D call TRBD1 (6 bases). The CDR3 sequence is 15 residues long. Trimming shortened V by 2 bases and J by 3 bases, and 14 bases separated the two germline ends. CDR1 and CDR2 (germline): MNHNS, SASEGT. CDR3 DNA, as far as it was read: TGTGCCAGCAGTGAATCGGGACATATCTTCTACGAG. Translation gives CASSESGHIFYE. The whole CDR3 is CASSESGHIFYEQYF.

Notes on this clone: The read ends 3 residues early relative to the CDR3; the germline J gene fills the gap. The chain links TRBV5-1 to TRBJ2-7; 8 bases align to TRBD2. The trim removed 0 bases at V and 0 bases at J, leaving 5 bases unmatched. Germline CDR1 reads SGHRS; CDR2 reads YFSETQ. The CDR3 is made up of 16 amino acids. The CDR3 bases that were read are TGCGCCAGCAGCTTGGTGGATAGCGGGAACTCCTACGAG. It is translated as CASSLVDSGNSYE. The CDR3 as a whole reads CASSLVDSGNSYEQYF. The complete variable domain, with remaining parts taken from reference TRBV5-1 and TRBJ2-7, reads KAGVTQTPRYLIKTRGQQVTLSCSPISGHRSVSWYQQTPGQGLQFLFEYFSETQRNKGNFPGRFSGRQFSNSRSEMNVSTLELGDSALYLCASSLVDSGNSYEQYFGPGTRLTVT.

Concerning this clone: The CDR3 goes on 3 residues after the read ends, and that part is filled in from the germline J gene. The chain couples TRBV24-1 to TRBJ2-1; TRBD1 aligns across 7 bases. The J segment lost 7 bases and the V segment lost 2 bases, leaving 13 bases of the junction unmatched. Germline V gene data show CDR1 as KGHDR and CDR2 as SFDVKD. The CDR3 runs 17 residues. The chain's CDR3 is CATSDYIGTGERNEQFF. CDR3 bases read: TGTGCCACCAGTGATTATATAGGAACAGGGGAACGAAATGAG.

As to this clone: The read ends 3 residues shy of where the CDR3 ends; the end is completed using the germline J gene. The chain carries TRBV13 and TRBJ2-7; D could derive from TRBD1 or TRBD2 (5 bases each). CDR3 length: 14 residues. The V end lost 3 bases, the J end lost 4 bases, and 13 bases lay between the germline ends. CDR1 PRHDT and CDR2 FYEKMQ come from the germline V gene (reference sequence). CDR3 DNA, as far as it was read: TGTGCCAGCAGCTTGAAAGAGGGGCCTTACGAG. Translation gives CASSLKEGPYE. The full-length CDR3 reads as CASSLKEGPYEQYF.

The sequenced CDR3 bases are TGTGCCTGGACCCGAGGGGGGGAGGACAATGAG. Translating it yields CAWTRGGEDNE. The complete CDR3 reads CAWTRGGEDNEQFF. The rearrangement links TRBV30 to TRBJ2-1, with a possible D match to TRBD2 (7 bases). Sequencing ends 3 residues short of the CDR3 end; the germline J gene provides the rest. CDR3 size: 14 residues. Germline V gene sequence: CDR1 GTSNPN, CDR2 SVGIG (reference sequence). V lost 4 bases to trimming and J lost 5 bases, with 15 bases between them.

With regard to this clone: The read terminates 3 residues before the CDR3 end, so the remaining end is supplied by the germline J gene. This chain uses TRBV7-3 with TRBJ2-1; 7 bases map to TRBD2. Trimming at V came to 5 bases and at J to 3 bases, leaving 7 bases not matched to a gene. The CDR3 extends over 15 amino acids. Germline values: CDR1 SGHTA, CDR2 FQGTGA. This CDR3 is CASSLSTSFYNEQFF. CDR3 DNA, as far as it was read: TGTGCCAGCAGCCTTTCGACTAGCTTCTACAATGAG.

As concerns this clone: The CDR3 extends 3 residues past the end of the read, so its final part is completed from the germline J gene. The J gene is TRBJ2-7, the V gene TRBV5-6, with D uncertain. The CDR3 runs to 13 residues. Per germline, CDR1 SGHDT and CDR2 YYEEEE. V was trimmed by 0 bases and J by 2 bases, leaving 6 bases between them. Partial CDR3 DNA: TGTGCCAGCAGCTTGGTGGCTGCCTACGAG. Protein: CASSLVAAYE. The whole CDR3 region reads CASSLVAAYEQYF. Full variable domain (outside the CDR3, taken from reference TRBV5-6 and TRBJ2-7): DAGVTQSPTHLIKTRGQQVTLRCSPKSGHDTVSWYQQALGQGPQFIFQYYEEEERQRGNFPDRFSGHQFPNYSSELNVNALLLGDSALYLCASSLVAAYEQYFGPGTRLTVT.